These T cell receptor beta chains were read from a single sample in a study of sequential checkpoint blockade in melanoma. Using immunoSEQ multiplex PCR, the repertoire was profiled, and TCRdb retains in-frame clones only, with some absent. The profile covers about 6,900 clones, with around a quarter appearing a single time and roughly 10% taken by the ten largest. The sequencing used tumor tissue (inferred from file names), collected from a patient given nivolumab and ipilimumab in sequence. The receptor source for this set is a human donor with melanoma. Both conserved end residues are trimmed from each CDR3.

TRBJ2-3,TRBV9,ASSEGLAFGGDTQY
TRBJ2-2,TRBV28,ASSLTNTGELF
TRBJ2-3,TRBV29-1,SVIQGGGTDTQY
TRBJ1-2,TRBV6-8,ASRAGGNRGWGGYT
TRBJ2-3,TRBV29-1,SVENRWSLSTDTQY
TRBJ1-1,TRBV6-8,ASSAGVMNTEAF
TRBJ2-3,TRBV6-8,ASSYSGREGRNTQY
TRBJ1-1,TRBV11-3,ASSLVTGGTEAF
TRBJ1-2,TRBV30,AWRDAQFGYT
TRBJ2-5,TRBV5-1,ASSSTRLASRQETQY
TRBJ2-1,TRBV9,ASSAPQDNEQF
TRBJ2-3,TRBV23-1,ASSLGRGDTQY
TRBJ1-1,TRBV16,ASRPSANTEAF
TRBJ2-5,TRBV10-2,ASSAVPQGETQY
TRBJ1-2,TRBV25-1,ASSEGIGGRDYGYT
TRBJ1-1,TRBV6-8,AISVGERMNTEAF
TRBJ2-3,TRBV6-8,ASSYSTLDTQY
TRBJ2-6,TRBV18,ASSLPGAGDVAVLT
TRBJ1-5,TRBV2,ASRGRENSNQPQH
TRBJ1-2,TRBV29-1,SVGSGVNYGYT
TRBJ2-1,TRBV6-8,ASSSMDNEQF
TRBJ1-4,TRBV25-1,ASSEPGLNEKLF
TRBJ1-3,TRBV4-1,ASSQALTGPSGNTIY
TRBJ2-3,TRBV9,ASSSTTGRDTDTQY